This T cell receptor (beta chain) was captured in a study of T cell responses to AZD1222 COVID-19 vaccine. Notes on this clone: The antigen is unknown.

Germline values: CDR1 MDHEN, CDR2 SYDVKM. With 8 bases removed from V and 2 bases from J, the gap between germline ends came to 13 bases. This CDR3 is 15 amino acids long. Study-wide results and limits: After the peak T cell response, and only then, were repertoires sampled. Nearly half of spike-specific TCRs reportedly go after variant regions that carry no mutations. Spike-specific TCR breadth rose after two AZD1222 doses, and depth rose as well. Donors, mostly white British, included more females; clonal diversity was possibly underestimated.

The repertoire was sequenced with immunoSEQ multiplex PCR; TCRdb's copy has only in-frame clones and lacks some. The table includes approximately 140,000 clones, over 90% detected once. This rearrangement joins TRBV28 to TRBJ2-6; D is perhaps TRBD1 (6 bases). This clonotype originated in an adult in good health. The specimen comprised peripheral blood, sampled on day 0 of MenACWY control vaccination. CDR3 protein: CASGQSLAGANVLTF. The CDR3 DNA reads TGTGCCAGCGGACAGTCCCTCGCTGGGGCCAACGTCCTGACTTTC.